The entry that follows covers one T cell receptor beta chain sequence. What it binds is unknown. This record belongs to a study of CD8+CD57+ T cells in acquired aplastic anemia. At the level of the study: Mean yield of DNA from sorted CD4+ and CD8+ cells was roughly 3.4 ug.

Findings of the study overall: Overlapping CD8+ CDR3 repertoires of patients and controls contained roughly 27 shared sequences.

The CDR3 has 15 amino acids. Trimming stripped 6 bases from V and 6 bases from J, with 18 bases between. CDR3 and TCR beta VDJ profiling relied on genomic DNA as the template. TCRdb ran MiXCR on the reads and lists one entry per CDR3 protein. Seen here are more than 150,000 distinct CDR3 sequences, around half observed once, and the top ten hold under 3.5%. Whoever was chosen for sequencing had shown CD8+CD57+ cell expansion by flow cytometry. The sequence came from a human donor with aplastic anemia. The chain joins TRBV12-3 or TRBV12-4 to TRBJ2-4, with D tentatively TRBD1 (7 bases). The material sequenced was sorted CD4+, CD8+, or CD8+CD57+ T cells (not recorded which) from PBMCs. CDR3 sequence (DNA): TGTGCCAGCAGGAAAACCAGGGGGGCAGGAAACATTCAGTACTTC. Translation gives CASRKTRGAGNIQYF.